Shown below are 13 T cell receptor beta chains from a single sample sequenced in a study of blood T cell repertoires in COVID-19. Assay: immunoSEQ multiplex PCR; the TCRdb copy retains only in-frame clones and omits some. The repertoire holds fewer than 300,000 clones, with roughly 86% as singletons. Sequencing was done on a sample of peripheral blood. These receptors all stem from a woman in her forties or fifties with acute or convalescent COVID-19.

This chain connects TRBV5-1 to TRBJ1-1; tentative D call: TRBD1 (5 bases). This CDR3 contains 15 residues. Germline CDR1 and CDR2: SGHRS and YFSETQ. Trimming took 0 bases from V and 3 from J, leaving 12 bases between them. The CDR3 is CASSLGARAHTEAFF. In DNA form, the CDR3 reads TGCGCCAGCAGCTTGGGGGCCAGGGCACACACTGAAGCTTTCTTT. Full variable domain (outside the CDR3, taken from reference TRBV5-1 and TRBJ1-1): KAGVTQTPRYLIKTRGQQVTLSCSPISGHRSVSWYQQTPGQGLQFLFEYFSETQRNKGNFPGRFSGRQFSNSRSEMNVSTLELGDSALYLCASSLGARAHTEAFFGQGTRLTVV.

This chain uses TRBV4-2 with TRBJ2-1, with TRBD2 matching over 10 bases. The CDR3 has 16 residues. CDR1 and CDR2 from the germline V gene are LGHNA and YNFKEQ. Trimming at V came to 1 base and at J to 9 bases, leaving 9 bases not matched to a gene. The CDR3 loop reads CASSQGSSGRASEQFF. As DNA, the CDR3 is TGTGCCAGCAGCCAAGGATCTAGCGGGAGAGCTAGTGAGCAGTTCTTC.

The chain links TRBV7-3 to TRBJ2-3; no reliable D call. The CDR3 sequence is 15 residues long. Germline assignment: CDR1 SGHTA and CDR2 FQGTGA. V lost 4 bases and J 1 base, leaving 12 bases between the germline ends. For the CDR3, the DNA is TGTGCCAGCAGCTCGCAGTTACCTGGCACAGATACGCAGTATTTT. Translating it yields CASSSQLPGTDTQYF.

V usage is TRBV19 and J usage is TRBJ2-7; possibly TRBD1 for D (5 bases). Germline V gives CDR1 LNHDA, CDR2 SQIVND (reference sequence). The CDR3 consists of 14 residues. Between the trimmed V and J ends, which lost 2 bases and 1 base, there was a span of 9 bases. CDR3 bases: TGTGCCAGTAGTATACCGGACAAGTCCTACGAGCAGTACTTC. It codes for CASSIPDKSYEQYF.

The chain couples TRBV24-1 to TRBJ2-2, with TRBD2 matching 8 bases. The CDR3 is 16 amino acids. Germline values: CDR1 KGHDR, CDR2 SFDVKD. Unmatched junction bases numbered 4, after V lost 1 base and J lost 4 bases. The CDR3 loop is CATSDLAGEGTGELFF. In nucleotides, the CDR3 is TGTGCCACCAGTGATTTAGCGGGAGAGGGCACCGGGGAGCTGTTTTTT.

The V gene is TRBV30, the J gene TRBJ2-5; TRBD1 might be the D (5 bases). V shed 2 bases and J shed 5 bases, with 12 bases lying between them. CDR1 is GTSNPN, CDR2 SVGIG, per germline (reference sequence). The CDR3 consists of 13 residues. CDR3 DNA: TGTGCCTGGAGTTTAGGGGCAGGCGAGACCCAGTACTTC. This translates into CAWSLGAGETQYF.

The chain couples TRBV25-1 to TRBJ2-7, with D possibly being TRBD1 (6 bases). This CDR3 is built from 15 residues. V lost 2 bases, J lost 4 bases, and 15 bases lay in between. Germline CDR1 is MGHDK and CDR2 is SYGVNS. The CDR3 loop is CASSERQGLRYEQYF. DNA of the CDR3: TGTGCCAGCAGTGAACGGCAGGGGCTACGGTACGAGCAGTACTTC.

V is TRBV30 and J is TRBJ2-2; no reliable D call. V was clipped by 6 bases and J by 0 bases, with 17 bases between them. Germline CDR1 GTSNPN, CDR2 SVGIG (reference sequence). The CDR3 sequence is 16 residues long. The CDR3: CACSALEFANTGELFF. The CDR3 nucleotides read TGTGCCTGCTCCGCCCTAGAGTTCGCGAACACCGGGGAGCTGTTTTTT.

The J gene is TRBJ2-3, the V gene TRBV7-2; 12 nucleotides line up with TRBD2. Germline V gene lookup returns CDR1 SGHTA and CDR2 FQGNSA. The CDR3 extends over 17 amino acids. The J segment lost 0 bases and the V segment lost 3 bases, leaving 4 bases of the junction unmatched. Here the CDR3 reads CASSFLAGGTSTDTQYF. The DNA of the CDR3 is TGTGCCAGCAGCTTTCTAGCGGGAGGGACTAGCACAGATACGCAGTATTTT.

Concerning this clone itself: Other DNA sequences in this sample translate to the same CDR3. Here the CDR3 DNA reads TGTGCCAGCAGTTCGGGACTAGCGGGGGAGCAGTACTTC. This codes for CASSSGLAGEQYF. The chain couples TRBV6-6 to TRBJ2-7; TRBD2 matches 13 bases. The CDR3 length is 13 residues. With 4 bases clipped from V and 7 bases from J, the junction kept 1 base outside the gene matches. Germline CDR1 and CDR2: MNHNY and SVGAGI (reference sequence).

The rearrangement joins TRBV4-1 to TRBJ2-1; 7 bases agree with TRBD2. The J segment lost 6 bases and the V segment lost 1 base, leaving 9 bases of the junction unmatched. The CDR3 covers 16 residues. Germline V CDR1 and CDR2: MGHRA, YSYEKL. The CDR3 is CASSQAPAGMTNEQFF. CDR3 coding DNA: TGCGCCAGCAGCCAAGCCCCAGCGGGAATGACCAATGAGCAGTTCTTC.

The rearrangement uses TRBV19 and TRBJ1-3; D is uncertain. Germline V gene sequence: CDR1 LNHDA, CDR2 SQIVND (reference sequence). The CDR3 spans 16 residues. Trimming pared 5 bases from V and 0 bases from J, leaving 14 bases between. The CDR3 DNA reads TGTGCCAGTAGTGTTATCGGACGGGGCTCTGGAAACACCATATATTTT. Amino acids: CASSVIGRGSGNTIYF.

The V gene is TRBV6-1, the J gene TRBJ1-2; D not certain. The germline V gene has CDR1 MNHNS and CDR2 SASEGT. V dropped 2 bases and J dropped 0 bases, with 7 bases sitting between them. This CDR3 is built from 14 residues. The DNA for the CDR3 is TGTGCCAGCAGTGAACTCGCAGCTAACTATGGCTACACCTTC. Protein sequence: CASSELAANYGYTF.